This T cell receptor beta chain was sequenced in a study of CD8 T cells in Susac syndrome. Negative isolation yielded CD4+ and CD8+ T cells, and FACS enriched TEMRA cells. As to this clonotype: Its antigen is unknown.

This CDR3 comprises 15 residues. Germline CDR1 reads GTSNPN; CDR2 reads SVGIG (reference sequence). The ends lost 3 bases at V and 4 bases at J; junction bases unmatched: 7. With random hexamers, roughly 0.45 to 1 ug RNA was reverse transcribed. TCRdb re-analysed the immunoSEQ multiplex PCR reads in MiXCR, keeping a single row per CDR3 protein. Seen here are roughly 250,000 distinct CDR3 sequences, almost 97% observed once, and the top ten hold 0.095% to 0.12%. The study, taken as a whole, reports: Susac syndrome CD4+ T cell repertoires showed no clonal expansion.

This chain links TRBV30 with TRBJ1-5; 9 nucleotides agree with TRBD1. The receptor was isolated from a human donor with Susac syndrome. The sequencing input was CD4+ T cells from PBMCs. The CDR3 nucleotides are TGTGCCTGGAGGGAGTCGACAGGGGGGAATCAGCCCCAGCATTTT. Protein sequence: CAWRESTGGNQPQHF.